This entry describes one T cell receptor beta chain. Its antigen is unknown. This specimen comes from a study of T cell repertoires in cytomegalovirus infection. Study at large: Matching HLA type, along with CMV infection, was indicated by public TCR beta signatures.

Study-wide results and limits: HLA-C-restricted CMV clonotypes gave the most frequent clonotype in two of eight donors. Based on cumulative public TCR beta family frequency, carriers of CMV plus the relevant HLA were identified.

CDR1 and CDR2 (germline): SEHNR, FQNEAQ (reference sequence). CDR3 size: 12 residues. V was shortened by 5 bases and J by 7 bases, with 10 bases between the two germline ends. TCRdb passed the reads through MiXCR, listing each CDR3 protein once. The sample yields 80,000 to 130,000 distinct CDR3 sequences, 20% to 25% seen once. Sequencing was carried out using CD8+ T cells from PBMCs. The chain carries TRBV7-9 and TRBJ2-3, with D possibly TRBD2 on 5 matching bases. The sequence was collected from a human donor in good health (CMV status not recorded). Some clones in this sample may be carry-over from other donors' samples. As DNA, the CDR3 is TGTGCCAGCAGCCCACGGACTCATACGCAGTATTTT. This sequence encodes CASSPRTHTQYF. The full variable domain, in which reference TRBV7-9 and TRBJ2-3 provide the parts outside the CDR3, is DTGVSQNPRHKITKRGQNVTFRCDPISEHNRLYWYRQTLGQGPEFLTYFQNEAQLEKSRLLSDRFSAERPKGSFSTLEIQRTEQGDSAMYLCASSPRTHTQYFGPGTRLTVL.